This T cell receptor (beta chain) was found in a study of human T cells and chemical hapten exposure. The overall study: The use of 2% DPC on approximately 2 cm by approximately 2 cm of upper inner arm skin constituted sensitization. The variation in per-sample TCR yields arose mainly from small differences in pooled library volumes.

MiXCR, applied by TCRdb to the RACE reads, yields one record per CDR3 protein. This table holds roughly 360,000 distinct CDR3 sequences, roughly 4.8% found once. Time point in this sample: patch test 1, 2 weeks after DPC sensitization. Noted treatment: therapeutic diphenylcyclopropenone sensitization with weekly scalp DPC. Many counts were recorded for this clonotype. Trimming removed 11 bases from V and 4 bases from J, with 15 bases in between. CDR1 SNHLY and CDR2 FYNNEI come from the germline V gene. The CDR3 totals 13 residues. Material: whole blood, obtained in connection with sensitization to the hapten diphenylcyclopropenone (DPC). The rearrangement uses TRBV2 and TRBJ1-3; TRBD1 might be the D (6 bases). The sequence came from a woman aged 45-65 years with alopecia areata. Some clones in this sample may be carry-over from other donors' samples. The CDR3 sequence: CASNRVVGNTIYF. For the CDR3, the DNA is TGTGCCTCAAACAGGGTAGTGGGAAACACCATATATTTT.